This TCR beta chain derives from a study of low-dose radiotherapy and immunotherapy resistance in tumors. The overall study: Dosing for Cohort 2 consisted of 1 Gy per fraction every two weeks, reaching a total of 13 Gy over 26 weeks. Participants were given intravenous cyclophosphamide 200 mg/m2 every two weeks, one day before radiation and immunotherapy.

This CDR3 spans 14 amino acids. J was trimmed by 5 bases and V by 6 bases; bases with no gene match: 12. Germline lookup yields CDR1 DFQATT and CDR2 SNEGSKA (reference sequence). There are many counts of this clonotype. Primers targeting TRAV and TRBV primed first-strand cDNA, covering alpha and beta chains. The TCRs were subjected to amplification over 20 PCR cycles employing a constant-region primer in conjunction with a V-primer adapter. By in vitro transcription, the isolated mRNA was amplified. One entry per CDR3 protein, called by TCRdb with MiXCR from the reads. Altogether tens of thousands of distinct CDR3 sequences are present, 20% to 25% being singletons, with the ten largest covering 9.5% to 15%. Time point reported: after trial treatment. Treatment of the sample: LDRT plus nivolumab, ipilimumab, low-dose cyclophosphamide and aspirin (RACIN trial).

The gene calls are TRBV20-1 and TRBJ2-7, with TRBD1 matching over 8 bases. Here the sequenced sample was PBMCs, taken after low-dose radiotherapy plus immunotherapy. This receptor was taken from a female donor with ovarian cancer. CDR3 sequence reads: CSALPRDRRHEQYF. The CDR3 coding sequence is TGCAGTGCGCTACCTCGGGACAGGCGCCACGAGCAGTACTTC.